Following are 21 T cell receptor beta chains from one sample sequenced in a study of blood T cell repertoires in COVID-19. Clones were read by immunoSEQ multiplex PCR, and TCRdb kept only the in-frame ones, dropping some. This table has 80,000 to 100,000 clones, roughly 79% appearing once. Material for sequencing was peripheral blood. Source of these receptors: a human donor in a cohort sampled during active COVID-19.

The chain employs TRBV24-1 and TRBJ2-3; 8 bases map to TRBD2. CDR1 KGHDR and CDR2 SFDVKD come from the germline V gene. J was trimmed by 3 bases and V by 10 bases; bases with no gene match: 11. The CDR3 loop spans 15 amino acids. The CDR3 DNA sequence: TGTGCCACTGGGGCAGAACTAGCGGAGACAGATACGCAGTATTTT. Encoded protein: CATGAELAETDTQYF.

This chain links TRBV18 with TRBJ1-5; D remains unclear. This CDR3 has 14 residues. Trimming cost V 2 bases and J 7 bases, with 12 bases left between them. Germline V lookup: CDR1 KGHSH, CDR2 LQKENI. Here the CDR3 reads CASSPAGGNQPQHF. The CDR3 DNA reads TGTGCCAGCTCACCAGCAGGAGGTAACCAGCCCCAGCATTTT.

V is TRBV5-8 and J is TRBJ2-3; weak D call: TRBD2 (6 bases). Trimming took off 7 bases at V and 0 bases at J, with 12 bases between the two ends. Germline CDR1 and CDR2: SGHTS and YDEGEE. This CDR3 contains 14 residues. CDR3 amino acids: CASPPEGSTDTQYF. The DNA of the CDR3 is TGTGCCAGCCCGCCGGAGGGGAGCACAGATACGCAGTATTTT.

This clone occurred once. This chain joins TRBV5-1 and TRBJ2-7, with 10 bases matching TRBD1. The CDR3 runs 16 residues. Germline values: CDR1 SGHRS, CDR2 YFSETQ. V lost 3 bases and J lost 3; bases outside the gene matches: 9. Written as DNA, the CDR3 is TGCGCCAGCAGCTCCTGGTCGGGACAGGGGTACTACGAGCAGTACTTC. Its translation: CASSSWSGQGYYEQYF.

The chain links TRBV4-1 to TRBJ2-4, with a weak D call TRBD1 (6 bases). This CDR3 region has 16 residues. The germline CDR1 and CDR2 sequences are MGHRA and YSYEKL. The V end was cut by 4 bases, the J end by 0 bases, with 13 bases between. CDR3 sequence: CASSLSQGPAKNIQYF. The CDR3 DNA follows: TGCGCCAGCAGCCTTAGTCAGGGGCCAGCCAAAAACATTCAGTACTTC.

The V gene is TRBV2, the J gene TRBJ1-1; TRBD1 matches at 7 bases. The CDR3 contains 14 residues. The germline V gene has CDR1 SNHLY and CDR2 FYNNEI. J lost 3 bases, V lost 8 bases, and 9 bases had no gene match. This CDR3 is CASPSTGEDTEAFF. The CDR3 DNA reads TGTGCCAGCCCCTCCACAGGGGAAGACACTGAAGCTTTCTTT.

This clone appeared a few times. Since a much larger clone is just one base distant, this may be a read error. Within the sample, other DNA sequences also encode this same CDR3. The J gene is TRBJ1-4, the V gene TRBV4-1, with 8 bases lining up with TRBD1. This CDR3 is 15 amino acids long. CDR1 and CDR2 from the germline V gene are MGHRA and YSYEKL. The trim removed 1 base at V and 6 bases at J, leaving 4 bases unmatched. The CDR3 here is CASSQVTGGYEKLFF. The CDR3, as DNA: TGCGCCAGCAGCCAAGTAACAGGGGGGTATGAAAAACTGTTTTTT.

This chain uses TRBV6-5 with TRBJ1-1, with D perhaps matching TRBD1 (5 bases). Germline-derived CDR1 and CDR2 are MNHEY and SVGAGI. Trimming shortened V by 5 bases and J by 8 bases, and 12 bases separated the two germline ends. The CDR3 is 12 amino acids. The CDR3 DNA sequence: TGTGCCAGCAGTCAGGGACTTGGGGAAGCTTTCTTT. Amino acid sequence: CASSQGLGEAFF.

This rearrangement joins TRBV2 to TRBJ2-1; D gene ambiguous. Germline V gene sequence: CDR1 SNHLY, CDR2 FYNNEI. Trimming shortened V by 1 base and J by 3 bases, and 4 bases separated the two germline ends. This CDR3 region has 13 residues. The DNA for the CDR3 is TGTGCCAGCAGTGAAGACATCTACAATGAGCAGTTCTTC. This gives the protein CASSEDIYNEQFF. Combining the CDR3 with reference TRBV2 and TRBJ2-1 gives the whole variable domain EPEVTQTPSHQVTQMGQEVILRCVPISNHLYFYWYRQILGQKVEFLVSFYNNEISEKSEIFDDQFSVERPDGSNFTLKIRSTKLEDSAMYFCASSEDIYNEQFFGPGTRLTVL.

The chain couples TRBV3-1 (or the pseudogene TRBV3-2) to TRBJ2-2; D may be TRBD1 (6 bases). The ends were cut back, 1 base at V and 6 bases at J, with 15 bases in the middle. This CDR3 comprises 16 residues. CDR1 and CDR2 (germline): LGHDT, YNNKEL (reference sequence). The CDR3 region has the DNA TGTGCCAGCAGCCAAGGGACCGACAGGAGGTCCGGGGAGCTGTTTTTT. This encodes CASSQGTDRRSGELFF.

The V and J genes are TRBV5-1 and TRBJ2-1, with 12 bases fitting TRBD1. Trimming removed 6 bases from V and 7 bases from J; junction bases left unmatched: 8. Germline V gene data show CDR1 as SGHRS and CDR2 as YFSETQ. The CDR3 is made up of 15 amino acids. The CDR3 DNA follows: TGCGCCAGCACGTCCGGGACAGGGGGCAGAAATGAGCAGTTCTTC. Residues: CASTSGTGGRNEQFF.

The V gene is TRBV7-2, the J gene TRBJ2-3; the D is unclear. Germline lookup yields CDR1 SGHTA and CDR2 FQGNSA. This CDR3 comprises 13 residues. V shed 5 bases and J shed 4 bases, with 10 bases lying between them. The CDR3 sequence is CASSPYYADTQYF. The CDR3 DNA reads as TGTGCCAGCAGCCCTTACTACGCAGATACGCAGTATTTT. The full variable domain, completed using reference TRBV7-2 and TRBJ2-3, is GAGVSQSPSNKVTEKGKDVELRCDPISGHTALYWYRQSLGQGLEFLIYFQGNSAPDKSGLPSDRFSAERTGGSVSTLTIQRTQQEDSAVYLCASSPYYADTQYFGPGTRLTVL.

The rearrangement joins TRBV7-8 to TRBJ2-2; D not resolved. V was trimmed by 4 bases and J by 3 bases, leaving 9 bases between them. CDR3 length: 14 amino acids. Germline V gene sequence: CDR1 SGHVS, CDR2 FQNEAQ. CDR3 nucleotide sequence: TGTGCCAGCAGCTACCAACTGGACACCGGGGAGCTGTTTTTT. As protein: CASSYQLDTGELFF.

The chain employs TRBV10-1 and TRBJ2-1, with D tentatively TRBD2 (7 bases). Trimming took 1 base from V and 6 from J, leaving 31 bases between them. The germline gives CDR1 WNHNN, CDR2 SYGVQD (reference sequence). There are 21 residues in the CDR3. The CDR3 sequence is CASSEFWVRGGVIFDSNEQFF. CDR3 in DNA: TGCGCCAGCAGTGAGTTCTGGGTAAGGGGGGGGGTCATCTTCGATAGCAATGAGCAGTTCTTC.

The chain recombines TRBV3-1 (or the pseudogene TRBV3-2) with TRBJ2-3, with D uncertain. V was pared by 0 bases and J by 1 base, with 14 bases between. Per germline, CDR1 LGHDT and CDR2 YNNKEL (reference sequence). The CDR3 sequence is 17 residues long. The CDR3 coding sequence is TGTGCCAGCAGCCAAGAGATTAGCTTTTGGGGCACAGATACGCAGTATTTT. Its protein product is CASSQEISFWGTDTQYF.

The V call is TRBV24-1, the J call TRBJ2-2, with D tentatively TRBD2 (5 bases). CDR1 is KGHDR and CDR2 is SFDVKD in the germline V gene. Trimming shortened V by 1 base and J by 2 bases, and 7 bases separated the two germline ends. CDR3 length: 15 residues. The CDR3 loop reads CATSDFGVNTGELFF. CDR3 bases: TGTGCCACCAGTGATTTCGGGGTAAACACCGGGGAGCTGTTTTTT.

V and J are TRBV12-5 and TRBJ2-3, with 7 bases that match TRBD1. Unmatched junction bases numbered 7, after V lost 5 bases and J lost 2 bases. This CDR3 comprises 15 residues. Germline assignment: CDR1 LGHNT and CDR2 FRNRAP. CDR3 DNA: TGTGCTAGTGGTACAGGGGATAGCTTCACAGATACGCAGTATTTT. Encoded protein: CASGTGDSFTDTQYF.

This chain joins TRBV11-2 and TRBJ2-1, with TRBD1 matching 7 bases. This CDR3 region has 17 residues. Germline V gene sequence: CDR1 SGHAT, CDR2 FQNNGV. Unmatched junction bases numbered 11, after V lost 5 bases and J lost 1 base. CDR3 sequence reads: CASSRLDIQGSYNEQFF. DNA of the CDR3: TGTGCCAGCAGCCGTTTAGATATACAGGGGTCCTACAATGAGCAGTTCTTC. The whole variable domain, filled in from reference TRBV11-2 and TRBJ2-1, reads EAGVAQSPRYKIIEKRQSVAFWCNPISGHATLYWYQQILGQGPKLLIQFQNNGVVDDSQLPKDRFSAERLKGVDSTLKIQPAKLEDSAVYLCASSRLDIQGSYNEQFFGPGTRLTVL.

J is TRBJ2-1 and V is TRBV28; 7 positions agree with TRBD1. V lost 6 bases to trimming and J lost 0 bases; unmatched junction nucleotides: 11. Germline V gene sequence: CDR1 MDHEN, CDR2 SYDVKM. This CDR3 contains 17 residues. This chain's CDR3 is CASSSIQGLGSYNEQFF. Written as DNA, the CDR3 is TGTGCCAGCAGCTCAATACAGGGGCTGGGCTCCTACAATGAGCAGTTCTTC.

This clone was observed a few times. The CDR3 loop reads CASSDNLAGYNEQFF. The DNA for the CDR3 is TGTGCCAGCAGTGACAATCTAGCGGGATACAATGAGCAGTTCTTC. The J gene is TRBJ2-1, the V gene TRBV6-4; the match to TRBD2 covers 9 bases. The CDR3 covers 15 residues. The germline gives CDR1 MRHNA, CDR2 SNTAGT. The ends lost 2 bases at V and 4 bases at J; junction bases unmatched: 3.

The genes are TRBV6-5 and TRBJ1-1, with D possibly matching TRBD1 (5 bases). V lost 5 bases and J 4 bases, leaving 14 bases between the germline ends. The CDR3 covers 14 residues. Per germline, CDR1 MNHEY and CDR2 SVGAGI. The CDR3 spells CASSPGGGVTEAFF. The CDR3 DNA reads as TGTGCCAGCAGTCCGGGTGGGGGGGTCACTGAAGCTTTCTTT.